Presented here are 9 T cell receptor beta chains from one specimen sequenced in a study of response to subunit inactivated influenza vaccine. TCRdb re-derived calls from the RT-PCR reads in MiXCR, one entry per CDR3 protein. This sample has around 790,000 distinct CDR3 sequences, with less than 25% found just once. Sequences were derived from PBMCs from blood, sampled roughly 5 days after vaccination. These receptors were collected from a man over 45 who received an inactivated influenza vaccine.

The rearrangement links TRBV29-1 to TRBJ2-3; no clear D gene. Per the germline V gene, CDR1 is SQVTM and CDR2 is ANQGSEA. Trimming pared 7 bases from V and 1 base from J, leaving 15 bases between. The CDR3 length is 14 residues. The CDR3 sequence is CSGHDRSRTDTQYF. The CDR3 region has the DNA TGCAGCGGGCACGATCGCTCCCGCACAGATACGCAGTATTTT.

The chain couples TRBV7-2 to TRBJ2-7; D unresolved. V lost 2 bases and J lost 4, with 9 bases in between. CDR3 length equals 13 residues. Looked up from germline, CDR1 is SGHTA and CDR2 is FQGNSA. CDR3 sequence reads: CASSLNPRYEQYF. CDR3 bases: TGTGCCAGCAGCTTAAATCCCCGTTACGAGCAGTACTTC.

This clonotype came up a few times. V and J are TRBV18 and TRBJ2-2, with D uncertain. Germline CDR1 is KGHSH and CDR2 is LQKENI. This CDR3 is built from 14 residues. V gave up 3 bases and J gave up 6 bases, with 11 bases separating them. CDR3 in DNA: TGTGCCAGCTCACCTCCTATGGTACCCGGGGAGCTGTTTTTT. Residues: CASSPPMVPGELFF.

This clonotype was detected a few times. V gene TRBV14 combines with J gene TRBJ2-3, with TRBD2 identical over 9 bases. The germline V gene encodes CDR1 SGHDN and CDR2 FVKESK. There are 16 residues in the CDR3. Unmatched junction bases numbered 9, after V lost 4 bases and J lost 4 bases. CDR3 nucleotide sequence: TGTGCCAGCAGCCCACTCCCGGGACTAGCCCCAGATACGCAGTATTTT. Translating gives CASSPLPGLAPDTQYF.

There are many counts of this clonotype. The CDR3 nucleotides read TGCAGCGTTGGAAGAGGTCAGGGAAACACCATATATTTT. Its protein is CSVGRGQGNTIYF. This chain joins TRBV29-1 and TRBJ1-3; D is unclear. V was shortened by 4 bases and J by 4 bases, with 11 bases between the two germline ends. CDR3 length: 13 residues. Germline CDR1 and CDR2: SQVTM and ANQGSEA.

The sample holds a few counts of this clonotype. The gene calls are TRBV6-1 and TRBJ2-1, with TRBD2 matching 10 bases. This CDR3 comprises 14 residues. In germline, CDR1 is MNHNS, CDR2 SASEGT. V shed 7 bases, J shed 4 bases, and the junction held 4 bases outside the gene matches. The CDR3 here is CASTIAGGYNEQFF. The CDR3 DNA reads TGTGCCAGCACCATAGCGGGGGGATACAATGAGCAGTTCTTC.

This clonotype was found many times. J is TRBJ2-2 and V is TRBV12-3 or TRBV12-4, with 8 bases lining up with TRBD1. The CDR3 sequence is 15 residues long. The junction had 4 bases not matched to a gene; V was cut back by 6 bases and J by 1 base. CDR3 in DNA: TGTGCCAGCAGGGCCGGGACAGGGAACACCGGGGAGCTGTTTTTT. It encodes CASRAGTGNTGELFF.

The chain employs TRBV7-8 and TRBJ1-5; 7 bases fit TRBD1. The CDR3 contains 13 residues. Germline CDR1 reads SGHVS; CDR2 reads FQNEAQ. The ends lost 5 bases at V and 11 bases at J; junction bases unmatched: 9. CDR3 bases: TGTGCCAGCAGCCCCGGACAGGTTACGGCCCAGCATTTT. It specifies CASSPGQVTAQHF.

This clonotype has a single count. The CDR3 loop reads CSAHLVGTGNTDTQYF. CDR3 DNA: TGCAGTGCTCACCTTGTAGGGACAGGGAACACAGATACGCAGTATTTT. V and J are TRBV20-1 and TRBJ2-3; 9 bases fit TRBD1. The CDR3 length is 16 residues. Per germline, CDR1 DFQATT and CDR2 SNEGSKA (reference sequence). The junction had 11 bases not matched to a gene; V was cut back by 5 bases and J by 2 bases.